The 28 T cell receptor beta chains below come from one sample, sequenced in a study of a mutant IDH1 vaccine in newly diagnosed glioma. Their antigen targets remain unknown. This table comes from immunoSEQ multiplex PCR, and its TCRdb copy is limited to in-frame clones, with some not included. The sample has 27,000 or so clones; 65% to 80% are singletons. Sample time point: week 5, during vaccination. Vaccination comprised doses that each held 300 ug of mutant IDH1 20-mer peptide, plus topical imiquimod. Sequencing was performed on PBMCs, taken from a glioma patient whose treatment included an IDH1 peptide vaccine. These receptor sequences come from a man in his forties or fifties with glioma. Some clones in this sample may be carry-over from other donors' samples.

CDR3 nucleotide sequence: TGTGCCAGCAGCGTACAGGGGTTCGCGGACACTGAAGCTTTCTTT. Translated: CASSVQGFADTEAFF. The V and J genes are TRBV7-9 and TRBJ1-1; 7 bases are a match to TRBD1. J was trimmed by 3 bases and V by 5 bases; bases with no gene match: 9. The CDR3 extends over 15 amino acids. CDR1 and CDR2 (germline): SEHNR, FQNEAQ (reference sequence).

The chain combines TRBV5-1 with TRBJ2-3; D possibly corresponds to TRBD2 (6 bases). This CDR3 is built from 14 residues. CDR1 SGHRS and CDR2 YFSETQ come from the germline V gene. V lost 0 bases, J lost 2 bases, and 7 bases lay in between. CDR3 sequence: CASSLGTNTDTQYF. CDR3 in DNA: TGCGCCAGCAGCTTGGGGACTAACACAGATACGCAGTATTTT.

V and J are TRBV6-6 and TRBJ2-1; no clear D gene. V lost 2 bases and J 11 bases, leaving 10 bases between the germline ends. CDR1 and CDR2 (germline): MNHNY, SVGAGI (reference sequence). This CDR3 comprises 12 residues. CDR3 nucleotide sequence: TGTGCCAGCAGTTACGCATTGGTTCAGCAGTTCTTC. Its protein is CASSYALVQQFF.

The J gene is TRBJ2-3, the V gene TRBV10-1; D possibly corresponds to TRBD2 (7 bases). The germline V gene encodes CDR1 WNHNN and CDR2 SYGVQD (reference sequence). V dropped 6 bases and J dropped 1 base, with 32 bases sitting between them. The CDR3 is 21 amino acids. Here the CDR3 DNA reads TGCGCCAGCAGGGTTATACCGGGACCGATTTCGGGGGGCCCCCGCACAGATACGCAGTATTTT. Amino acid sequence: CASRVIPGPISGGPRTDTQYF.

The rearrangement links TRBV9 to TRBJ1-2, with D tentatively TRBD1 (5 bases). Germline lookup yields CDR1 SGDLS and CDR2 YYNGEE. The V end was cut by 3 bases, the J end by 3 bases, with 12 bases between. This CDR3 is built from 14 residues. CDR3 loop: CASSGGRADYGYTF. The CDR3 nucleotides read TGTGCCAGCAGCGGGGGCAGGGCGGACTATGGCTACACCTTC.

This chain joins TRBV19 and TRBJ1-5, with 7 bases matching TRBD1. Germline CDR1 and CDR2: LNHDA and SQIVND (reference sequence). With V trimmed by 7 bases and J by 1 base, 13 bases remained unmatched. CDR3 size: 17 residues. CDR3 DNA sequence: TGTGCCAGTACCTACGATAGGTACAGGGGAAGCAATCAGCCCCAGCATTTT. Its translation: CASTYDRYRGSNQPQHF.

This clone was counted a few times. Here the CDR3 reads CSASSNYGYTF. Here the CDR3 DNA reads TGCAGTGCTAGTTCTAACTATGGCTACACCTTC. The gene calls are TRBV20-1 and TRBJ1-2; no definite D call. CDR3 length: 11 amino acids. The ends were cut back, 3 bases at V and 0 bases at J, with 2 bases in the middle. The germline gives CDR1 DFQATT, CDR2 SNEGSKA (reference sequence).

This clone is labeled medium-sized. The chain recombines TRBV2 with TRBJ1-2; the D is unclear. V dropped 2 bases and J dropped 3 bases, with 7 bases sitting between them. Germline V lookup: CDR1 SNHLY, CDR2 FYNNEI. This CDR3 is built from 13 residues. The CDR3 DNA reads as TGTGCCAGCAGTGAAAGGTGGGACTATGGCTACACCTTC. It is translated as CASSERWDYGYTF. Drawing the rest from reference TRBV2 and TRBJ1-2, the complete variable domain is EPEVTQTPSHQVTQMGQEVILRCVPISNHLYFYWYRQILGQKVEFLVSFYNNEISEKSEIFDDQFSVERPDGSNFTLKIRSTKLEDSAMYFCASSERWDYGYTFGSGTRLTVV.

The gene calls are TRBV9 and TRBJ1-1; TRBD1 is a possible D gene (6 bases). This CDR3 is built from 15 residues. Trimming removed 0 bases at V and 4 bases at J, with 13 bases between. CDR1 and CDR2 (germline): SGDLS, YYNGEE. For the CDR3, the DNA is TGTGCCAGCAGCGTAGCTTCAGGGGTAGGCACTGAAGCTTTCTTT. This encodes CASSVASGVGTEAFF.

The chain combines TRBV18 with TRBJ1-2, with TRBD1 matching over 7 bases. The trim removed 8 bases at V and 7 bases at J, leaving 13 bases unmatched. The CDR3 is 14 residues long. Germline CDR1 KGHSH, CDR2 LQKENI. DNA for the CDR3: TGTGCCAGCCAACCGACAGGGACGGGGGTTGGCTACACCTTC. This sequence encodes CASQPTGTGVGYTF.

The J gene is TRBJ1-6, the V gene TRBV28; weak D call: TRBD1 (6 bases). The germline V and J ends were trimmed by 3 bases and 7 bases, with 13 bases remaining between them. The CDR3 sequence is 15 residues long. Germline CDR1 reads MDHEN; CDR2 reads SYDVKM. The CDR3 coding sequence is TGTGCCAGCAGTTTTCACAGGGTTAGAAATTCACCCCTCCACTTT. Encoded protein: CASSFHRVRNSPLHF.

This chain joins TRBV23-1 and TRBJ1-1, with D possibly TRBD1 on 6 matching bases. TRBV23-1 is recorded as an ORF, its role being uncertain. The length of the CDR3 is 17 residues. With 7 bases removed from V and 0 bases from J, the gap between germline ends came to 21 bases. This CDR3 is CASIWTVLSRMNTEAFF. DNA for the CDR3: TGCGCCAGCATTTGGACAGTCCTCTCTCGTATGAACACTGAAGCTTTCTTT.

The J gene is TRBJ2-7, the V gene TRBV4-2, with TRBD2 matching 10 bases. V dropped 3 bases and J dropped 5; count of bases not matched to a gene: 7. From germline, CDR1 is LGHNA and CDR2 YNFKEQ. The length of the CDR3 is 15 residues. In DNA, the CDR3 is TGTGCCAGCAGCCAGCCTGAGCGGGGGGGCAACGAGCAGTACTTC. This sequence encodes CASSQPERGGNEQYF.

The CDR3 region has the DNA TGTGCCAGCTCCCTCTTAACTACTAGCACAGATACGCAGTATTTT. Translating gives CASSLLTTSTDTQYF. The genes are TRBV18 and TRBJ2-3; no definite D call. Germline V gene sequence: CDR1 KGHSH, CDR2 LQKENI. V dropped 6 bases and J dropped 0 bases, with 13 bases sitting between them. The CDR3 has 15 amino acids.

This clone has just a few counts. V is TRBV7-6 and J is TRBJ2-7; the D call may be TRBD1 or TRBD2 (6 bases each). CDR1 and CDR2 (germline): SGHVS, FNYEAQ. The V end was cut by 4 bases, the J end by 2 bases, with 9 bases between. This CDR3 comprises 13 residues. The CDR3 reads CASSSGEAYEQYF. For the CDR3, the DNA is TGTGCCAGCAGCTCAGGGGAGGCCTACGAGCAGTACTTC.

This clone ranks as medium-sized. The CDR3: CASSYGRQGYEQYF. The DNA of the CDR3 is TGTGCCAGCAGTTACGGGAGACAGGGCTACGAGCAGTACTTC. The chain couples TRBV6-5 to TRBJ2-7; TRBD1 matches 7 bases. Per germline, CDR1 MNHEY and CDR2 SVGAGI. The CDR3 runs 14 residues. Trimming took 2 bases from V and 3 from J; bases not matched to a gene: 4.

This clone was detected only once. V usage is TRBV30 and J usage is TRBJ1-2; no clear D. V was shortened by 0 bases and J by 4 bases, with 12 bases between the two germline ends. The length of the CDR3 is 14 residues. Germline loops: CDR1 GTSNPN, CDR2 SVGIG (reference sequence). In nucleotides, the CDR3 is TGTGCCTGGAGTGTACTGGGGAAGGGCTATGGCTACACCTTC. This encodes CAWSVLGKGYGYTF.

The chain carries TRBV4-3 and TRBJ2-5, with TRBD1 matching 11 bases. The germline gives CDR1 LGHNA, CDR2 YSLEER. J lost 4 bases, V lost 4 bases, and 5 bases had no gene match. There are 15 residues in the CDR3. CDR3 loop: CASSRRTGGTETQYF. CDR3 DNA: TGCGCCAGCAGCCGGCGGACAGGGGGCACAGAGACCCAGTACTTC.

The chain carries TRBV2 and TRBJ1-3, with TRBD1 identical over 11 bases. The CDR3 totals 14 residues. Trimming at V came to 10 bases and at J to 0 bases, leaving 2 bases not matched to a gene. Looked up from germline, CDR1 is SNHLY and CDR2 is FYNNEI. CDR3 sequence (DNA): TGTGCCAAGGGACAGGGGGGCTCTGGAAACACCATATATTTT. This encodes CAKGQGGSGNTIYF.

This clone was counted a single time. In nucleotides, the CDR3 is TGTGCCAGCAGCCAAGATGGTAGTTCAGATACGCAGTATTTT. This codes for CASSQDGSSDTQYF. This chain uses TRBV7-2 with TRBJ2-3; D is ambiguous. Germline V gene sequence: CDR1 SGHTA, CDR2 FQGNSA. CDR3 length: 14 residues. Trimming pared 5 bases from V and 4 bases from J, leaving 13 bases between. Drawing the rest from reference TRBV7-2 and TRBJ2-3, the complete variable domain is GAGVSQSPSNKVTEKGKDVELRCDPISGHTALYWYRQSLGQGLEFLIYFQGNSAPDKSGLPSDRFSAERTGGSVSTLTIQRTQQEDSAVYLCASSQDGSSDTQYFGPGTRLTVL.

The V call is TRBV5-1, the J call TRBJ2-1; unclear D gene. V was shortened by 2 bases and J by 6 bases, with 12 bases between the two germline ends. CDR1 SGHRS and CDR2 YFSETQ come from the germline V gene. CDR3 length equals 14 residues. CDR3 nucleotide sequence: TGCGCCAGCAGCTTTGGAACAGCCGTCAATGAGCAGTTCTTC. This gives the protein CASSFGTAVNEQFF.

This clone was seen a few times. In DNA form, the CDR3 reads TGTGCCAGCAGCGCCAGACAGATCATGAACACTGAAGCTTTCTTT. Residues: CASSARQIMNTEAFF. The chain is built from TRBV13 and TRBJ1-1; D is possibly TRBD1 (5 bases). Between the trimmed V and J ends, which lost 5 bases and 0 bases, there was a span of 13 bases. There are 15 residues in the CDR3. Germline V gene lookup returns CDR1 PRHDT and CDR2 FYEKMQ (reference sequence). Combining the CDR3 with reference TRBV13 and TRBJ1-1 gives the whole variable domain AAGVIQSPRHLIKEKRETATLKCYPIPRHDTVYWYQQGPGQDPQFLISFYEKMQSDKGSIPDRFSAQQFSDYHSELNMSSLELGDSALYFCASSARQIMNTEAFFGQGTRLTVV.

In this sample, this clone turned up a few times. This rearrangement joins TRBV2 to TRBJ1-6, with D possibly TRBD1 on 5 matching bases. CDR3 length equals 13 residues. Germline CDR1 is SNHLY and CDR2 is FYNNEI. Trimming stripped 6 bases from V and 7 bases from J, with 10 bases between. The chain's CDR3 is CASRQERNSPLHF. CDR3 coding DNA: TGTGCCAGCAGACAGGAGAGAAATTCACCCCTCCACTTT. The full variable domain, rest sourced from reference TRBV2 and TRBJ1-6, is EPEVTQTPSHQVTQMGQEVILRCVPISNHLYFYWYRQILGQKVEFLVSFYNNEISEKSEIFDDQFSVERPDGSNFTLKIRSTKLEDSAMYFCASRQERNSPLHFGNGTRLTVT.

V usage is TRBV4-1 and J usage is TRBJ2-7; TRBD1 matches 11 bases. V shed 7 bases and J 2 bases; nucleotides not matched to a gene: 10. Germline values: CDR1 MGHRA, CDR2 YSYEKL. The CDR3 totals 16 residues. The CDR3 loop is CASNVGPGQGAYEQYF. The CDR3 DNA reads as TGCGCCAGCAACGTAGGTCCGGGACAGGGGGCCTACGAGCAGTACTTC.

The CDR3 here is CASSDSGVETGNTIYF. The CDR3 region has the DNA TGTGCCAGCAGCGACTCGGGGGTCGAGACTGGAAACACCATATATTTT. This chain links TRBV7-9 with TRBJ1-3, with D perhaps TRBD1 (5 bases). The germline V and J ends were trimmed by 5 bases and 2 bases, with 16 bases remaining between them. The CDR3 spans 16 residues. From germline, CDR1 is SEHNR and CDR2 FQNEAQ (reference sequence).

The chain recombines TRBV4-1 with TRBJ1-1; D gene ambiguous. Looked up from germline, CDR1 is MGHRA and CDR2 is YSYEKL. The V and J ends lost 1 base and 4 bases respectively, with 22 bases between them. The CDR3 runs to 18 residues. The chain's CDR3 is CASSQALPSPVDGTEAFF. In DNA, the CDR3 is TGCGCCAGCAGCCAAGCCCTCCCTTCCCCGGTGGACGGCACTGAAGCTTTCTTT.

The rearrangement joins TRBV7-9 to TRBJ2-5; D is tentatively TRBD1 or TRBD2 (7 bases each). The CDR3 contains 15 residues. CDR1 and CDR2 from the germline V gene are SEHNR and FQNEAQ (reference sequence). V was shortened by 8 bases and J by 5 bases, with 21 bases between the two germline ends. CDR3: CASLGVGTAGETQYF. DNA of the CDR3: TGTGCCAGCCTAGGGGTCGGGACAGCGGGGGAGACCCAGTACTTC.

The V and J genes are TRBV27 and TRBJ1-5; 8 bases align to TRBD1. This CDR3 region has 14 residues. J gave up 6 bases and V 5 bases, and 6 bases lay outside the gene matches. From germline, CDR1 is MNHEY and CDR2 SMNVEV (reference sequence). CDR3 DNA: TGTGCCAGCAGTCAACAGGGGGGGGGTCAGCCCCAGCATTTT. It codes for CASSQQGGGQPQHF.